Presented here are 23 T cell receptor beta chains from one specimen sequenced in a study of beta chain features in type 1 diabetes. Overall study results and limits: For Type 1 diabetes patients, all four CD4+ subsets carried TCRB CDR3s that were moderately but significantly shorter.

As every portion of the isolated RNA was reverse transcribed, the sequencing read expressed TCRB transcripts. The method was immunoSEQ multiplex PCR; TCRdb's version includes in-frame clones alone and lacks a portion of them. The sample shows roughly 150,000 clones, about a tenth of them seen only once. These TCRs are of unknown antigen specificity. Sequences were obtained from central memory CD4+ T cells from blood. These receptors were obtained from a man younger than 45 with type 1 diabetes.

This clone was counted only a few times. This chain joins TRBV5-1 and TRBJ2-2; TRBD1 matches at 8 bases. CDR1 and CDR2 (germline): SGHRS, YFSETQ. The J segment lost 1 base and the V segment lost 4 bases, leaving 3 bases of the junction unmatched. The CDR3 is 15 amino acids. The CDR3 region has the DNA TGCGCCAGCAGCCGCGACAGGGGGAACACCGGGGAGCTGTTTTTT. The encoded protein is CASSRDRGNTGELFF.

As for this clone: In the same sample, other DNA sequences code for this CDR3. This chain uses TRBV7-2 with TRBJ2-2; no reliable D call. This CDR3 comprises 13 residues. Trimming pared 3 bases from V and 1 base from J, leaving 3 bases between. CDR1 and CDR2 from the germline V gene are SGHTA and FQGNSA. The CDR3 DNA is TGTGCCAGCAGCTTCTTGAACACCGGGGAGCTGTTTTTT. It is translated as CASSFLNTGELFF.

This rearrangement joins TRBV19 to TRBJ1-5; 10 positions match TRBD1. CDR3 length equals 15 residues. The ends lost 7 bases at V and 1 base at J; junction bases unmatched: 4. The germline CDR1 and CDR2 sequences are LNHDA and SQIVND (reference sequence). CDR3 amino acids: CASNPGQGSNQPQHF. Here the CDR3 DNA reads TGTGCCAGTAATCCGGGACAGGGGAGCAATCAGCCCCAGCATTTT. Using reference TRBV19 and TRBJ1-5 for the parts outside the CDR3, the full variable domain is DGGITQSPKYLFRKEGQNVTLSCEQNLNHDAMYWYRQDPGQGLRLIYYSQIVNDFQKGDIAEGYSVSREKKESFPLTVTSAQKNPTAFYLCASNPGQGSNQPQHFGDGTRLSIL.

This clone has a handful of counts. This chain's CDR3 is CASSLGGGTDTQYF. Here the CDR3 DNA reads TGTGCCAGCAGCTTGGGCGGTGGCACAGATACGCAGTATTTT. The chain combines TRBV5-5 with TRBJ2-3, with no clear D. Trimming took 0 bases from V and 1 from J, leaving 6 bases between them. The CDR3 runs 14 residues. Germline V gene sequence: CDR1 SGHKS, CDR2 YYEKEE (reference sequence). The variable domain in full, with the rest retrieved from reference TRBV5-5 and TRBJ2-3, is DAGVTQSPTHLIKTRGQQVTLRCSPISGHKSVSWYQQVLGQGPQFIFQYYEKEERGRGNFPDRFSARQFPNYSSELNVNALLLGDSALYLCASSLGGGTDTQYFGPGTRLTVL.

The CDR3 protein is CASSLELSGRGRGTDTQYF. The CDR3 DNA sequence: TGTGCCAGCAGCTTGGAACTTAGCGGGAGGGGAAGAGGCACAGATACGCAGTATTTT. V gene TRBV5-4 combines with J gene TRBJ2-3, with 11 bases aligning to TRBD2. J was trimmed by 1 base and V by 0 bases; bases with no gene match: 10. The CDR3 totals 19 residues. Germline V gene data show CDR1 as SGHNT and CDR2 as YYREEE (reference sequence).

This sequence joins TRBV10-3 and TRBJ2-5; 9 bases fit TRBD1. The last part of the DNA fits TRBJ2-7 better; the J call may be wrong. Germline V lookup: CDR1 ENHRY, CDR2 SYGVKD. The CDR3 length is 13 residues. The CDR3 reads CAISRDRVDEQYF. The CDR3 DNA follows: TGTGCCATCAGCCGGGACAGGGTGGACGAGCAGTACTTC.

This sequence joins TRBV2 and TRBJ2-3; 7 bases are a match to TRBD2. Germline CDR1 SNHLY, CDR2 FYNNEI. This CDR3 is built from 14 residues. The trim removed 7 bases at V and 2 bases at J, leaving 6 bases unmatched. The CDR3 coding sequence is TGTGCCAGCAATCCTAGCGGTATCACAGATACGCAGTATTTT. Translated: CASNPSGITDTQYF. The whole variable domain, remainder taken from reference TRBV2 and TRBJ2-3, is EPEVTQTPSHQVTQMGQEVILRCVPISNHLYFYWYRQILGQKVEFLVSFYNNEISEKSEIFDDQFSVERPDGSNFTLKIRSTKLEDSAMYFCASNPSGITDTQYFGPGTRLTVL.

In this sample, this clone turned up a few times. The rearrangement joins TRBV4-2 to TRBJ2-5, with 9 positions matching TRBD2. Germline V gene data show CDR1 as LGHNA and CDR2 as YNFKEQ. V dropped 0 bases and J dropped 6; count of bases not matched to a gene: 5. The CDR3 totals 15 residues. The CDR3 region has the DNA TGTGCCAGCAGCCAAGAGGCTAGCGGGATGAAGACCCAGTACTTC. Its translation is CASSQEASGMKTQYF.

In its sample, this clone was seen a few times. The chain carries TRBV5-1 and TRBJ2-7, with 8 bases lining up with TRBD2. The CDR3 is 16 amino acids. V shed 0 bases and J 0 bases; nucleotides not matched to a gene: 5. CDR1 SGHRS and CDR2 YFSETQ come from the germline V gene. The CDR3 bases are TGCGCCAGCAGCTTGGCTAGCGGGTTGATCTCCTACGAGCAGTACTTC. Residues: CASSLASGLISYEQYF.

This clone appeared a few times. V and J are TRBV29-1 and TRBJ2-7; 9 bases agree with TRBD2. Germline CDR1 is SQVTM and CDR2 is ANQGSEA. V was clipped by 4 bases and J by 3 bases; unmatched bases: 7. CDR3 size: 14 residues. The CDR3 DNA sequence: TGCAGCGTTGGAGCTAGCGGGGTTGGCTACGAGCAGTACTTC. This encodes CSVGASGVGYEQYF.

The chain uses TRBV7-8 and TRBJ1-1; D perhaps matches TRBD1 (5 bases). Trimming cost V 1 base and J 2 bases, with 11 bases left between them. CDR1 and CDR2 from the germline V gene are SGHVS and FQNEAQ. The length of the CDR3 is 15 residues. CDR3 loop: CASSLVGAANTEAFF. The DNA of the CDR3 is TGTGCCAGCAGCTTAGTTGGGGCAGCAAACACTGAAGCTTTCTTT. Full variable domain (missing parts from reference TRBV7-8 and TRBJ1-1): GAGVSQSPRYKVAKRGQDVALRCDPISGHVSLFWYQQALGQGPEFLTYFQNEAQLDKSGLPSDRFFAERPEGSVSTLKIQRTQQEDSAVYLCASSLVGAANTEAFFGQGTRLTVV.

The chain is built from TRBV14 and TRBJ2-5, with D possibly matching TRBD1 (6 bases). V dropped 4 bases and J dropped 1 base, with 7 bases sitting between them. CDR3 length equals 13 residues. CDR1 SGHDN and CDR2 FVKESK come from the germline V gene. CDR3 loop: CASSRQVQETQYF. CDR3 DNA sequence: TGTGCCAGCAGCCGACAGGTCCAAGAGACCCAGTACTTC. Filled out from reference TRBV14 and TRBJ2-5, the complete variable domain reads EAGVTQFPSHSVIEKGQTVTLRCDPISGHDNLYWYRRVMGKEIKFLLHFVKESKQDESGMPNNRFLAERTGGTYSTLKVQPAELEDSGVYFCASSRQVQETQYFGPGTRLLVL.

The V and J genes are TRBV15 and TRBJ2-2; D unresolved. The CDR3 contains 13 residues. Trimming left V 1 base short and J 5 bases short, with 5 bases between. The germline CDR1 and CDR2 sequences are LNHNV and YYDKDF (reference sequence). This CDR3 reads CATSRARTGELFF. CDR3 coding DNA: TGTGCCACCAGCAGAGCCAGGACCGGGGAGCTGTTTTTT. The full variable domain, completed using reference TRBV15 and TRBJ2-2, is DAMVIQNPRYQVTQFGKPVTLSCSQTLNHNVMYWYQQKSSQAPKLLFHYYDKDFNNEADTPDNFQSRRPNTSFCFLDIRSPGLGDTAMYLCATSRARTGELFFGEGSRLTVL.

This clone was counted only a few times. This rearrangement joins TRBV18 to TRBJ2-5, with 9 bases matching TRBD2. CDR1 is KGHSH and CDR2 is LQKENI in the germline V gene. V was pared by 5 bases and J by 4 bases, with 5 bases of the junction left unmatched. This CDR3 is 14 amino acids long. This chain's CDR3 is CASSSGTSSETQYF. CDR3 sequence (DNA): TGTGCCAGCTCATCCGGGACTAGCTCAGAGACCCAGTACTTC.

This clone appeared a few times. This CDR3 is CASSLLTSGADAGQYF. As DNA, the CDR3 is TGTGCCAGCAGTTTGCTTACTAGCGGGGCTGATGCAGGGCAGTACTTC. V gene TRBV28 combines with J gene TRBJ2-7; the match to TRBD2 covers 10 bases. Germline CDR1 and CDR2: MDHEN and SYDVKM. V lost 3 bases, J lost 9 bases, and 14 bases stayed unmatched. There are 16 residues in the CDR3.

On this clone itself: Other DNA sequences in this specimen translate into the identical CDR3. The rearrangement uses TRBV9 and TRBJ1-1; maybe TRBD1 (6 bases). Trimming took off 5 bases at V and 8 bases at J, with 19 bases between the two ends. Germline CDR1 is SGDLS and CDR2 is YYNGEE. The CDR3 has 14 amino acids. CDR3 DNA sequence: TGTGCCAGCAGGAGAGACAGGCTGAACGGGGAAGCTTTCTTT. This codes for CASRRDRLNGEAFF.

V gene TRBV2 combines with J gene TRBJ1-2; 7 bases match TRBD1. CDR3 size: 14 residues. The V gene end was trimmed by 10 bases and the J gene end by 2 bases; junction bases not matched to a gene: 10. Germline V gives CDR1 SNHLY, CDR2 FYNNEI. CDR3 DNA sequence: TGTGCCACCCAACCGGAACAGGGGAACTATGGCTACACCTTC. Translating it yields CATQPEQGNYGYTF.

This clone was counted only a few times. The chain recombines TRBV19 with TRBJ2-6, with TRBD2 identical over 11 bases. The junction had 14 bases not matched to a gene; V was cut back by 5 bases and J by 2 bases. CDR1 and CDR2 from the germline V gene are LNHDA and SQIVND (reference sequence). The CDR3 is 20 residues long. CDR3 nucleotides: TGTGCCAGTAGTTCGGACCTGACTAGCGGGATAAAGGCTGGGGCCAACGTCCTGACTTTC. This sequence encodes CASSSDLTSGIKAGANVLTF.

This clone has just a few counts. This chain connects TRBV29-1 to TRBJ2-3; 15 bases are shared with TRBD2. This CDR3 is 16 amino acids long. Germline-derived CDR1 and CDR2 are SQVTM and ANQGSEA. Trimming at V came to 6 bases and at J to 3 bases, leaving 7 bases not matched to a gene. CDR3 in amino acids: CSVTGTSGRRTDTQYF. The CDR3 nucleotides are TGCAGCGTAACCGGGACTAGCGGGAGGAGGACAGATACGCAGTATTTT.

The chain is built from TRBV6-6 and TRBJ1-2, with D uncertain. Looked up from germline, CDR1 is MNHNY and CDR2 is SVGAGI (reference sequence). V was cut by 7 bases and J by 6 bases, with 21 bases left in between. This CDR3 contains 15 residues. The CDR3 loop reads CASKGAFEGLHGYTF. CDR3 coding DNA: TGTGCCAGCAAAGGAGCTTTCGAGGGCTTACATGGCTACACCTTC.

This clone was seen a handful of times. The chain has TRBV14 and TRBJ2-3; the match to TRBD2 covers 7 bases. Germline CDR1 and CDR2: SGHDN and FVKESK. This CDR3 region has 15 residues. J was trimmed by 2 bases and V by 4 bases; bases with no gene match: 6. The DNA for the CDR3 is TGTGCCAGCAGCCCTCCGGGACTATACACAGATACGCAGTATTTT. Protein sequence: CASSPPGLYTDTQYF.

The chain has TRBV28 and TRBJ2-7; maybe TRBD2 (6 bases). Germline V lookup: CDR1 MDHEN, CDR2 SYDVKM. The length of the CDR3 is 13 residues. With 5 bases removed from V and 1 base from J, the gap between germline ends came to 9 bases. CDR3 sequence: CASSVTSSYEQYF. Written as DNA, the CDR3 is TGTGCCAGCAGTGTGACTAGTTCCTACGAGCAGTACTTC. Combining the CDR3 with reference TRBV28 and TRBJ2-7 gives the whole variable domain DVKVTQSSRYLVKRTGEKVFLECVQDMDHENMFWYRQDPGLGLRLIYFSYDVKMKEKGDIPEGYSVSREKKERFSLILESASTNQTSMYLCASSVTSSYEQYFGPGTRLTVT.

This clone came up a few times. The sample carries other DNA sequences with the same CDR3. This chain links TRBV7-2 with TRBJ2-1; 8 bases line up with TRBD2. The trim removed 0 bases at V and 0 bases at J, leaving 1 base unmatched. Germline values: CDR1 SGHTA, CDR2 FQGNSA. This CDR3 contains 16 residues. In DNA form, the CDR3 reads TGTGCCAGCAGCTTAGCGCTAGCGGGCTCCTACAATGAGCAGTTCTTC. This encodes CASSLALAGSYNEQFF. The variable domain in full, with the rest retrieved from reference TRBV7-2 and TRBJ2-1, is GAGVSQSPSNKVTEKGKDVELRCDPISGHTALYWYRQSLGQGLEFLIYFQGNSAPDKSGLPSDRFSAERTGGSVSTLTIQRTQQEDSAVYLCASSLALAGSYNEQFFGPGTRLTVL.